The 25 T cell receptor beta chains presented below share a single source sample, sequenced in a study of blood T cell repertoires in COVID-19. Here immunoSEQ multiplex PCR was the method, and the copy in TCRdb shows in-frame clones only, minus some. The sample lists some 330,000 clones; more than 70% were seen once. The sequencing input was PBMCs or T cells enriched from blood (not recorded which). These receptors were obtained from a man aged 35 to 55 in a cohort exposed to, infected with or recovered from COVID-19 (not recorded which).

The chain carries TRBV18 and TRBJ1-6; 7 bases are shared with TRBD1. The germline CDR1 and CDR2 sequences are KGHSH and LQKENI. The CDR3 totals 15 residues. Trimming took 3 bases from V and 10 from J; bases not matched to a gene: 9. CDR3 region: CASSPRQGLGSPLHF. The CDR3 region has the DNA TGTGCCAGCTCACCGCGACAGGGTCTGGGATCACCCCTCCACTTT.

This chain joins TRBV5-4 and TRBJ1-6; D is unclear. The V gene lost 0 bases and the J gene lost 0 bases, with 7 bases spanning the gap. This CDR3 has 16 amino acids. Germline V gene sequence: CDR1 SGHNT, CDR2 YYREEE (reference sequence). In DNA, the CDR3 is TGTGCCAGCAGCTTGGGCCCGAGCTCCTATAATTCACCCCTCCACTTT. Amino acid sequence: CASSLGPSSYNSPLHF.

The DNA for the CDR3 is TGTGCCAGCAGCTTAGAAAGACTTACGCTCCAAGAGACCCAGTACTTC. Its translation: CASSLERLTLQETQYF. The chain uses TRBV7-8 and TRBJ2-5, with no clear D. The germline V gene encodes CDR1 SGHVS and CDR2 FQNEAQ. The CDR3 totals 16 residues. V was cut by 1 base and J by 1 base, with 13 bases left in between.

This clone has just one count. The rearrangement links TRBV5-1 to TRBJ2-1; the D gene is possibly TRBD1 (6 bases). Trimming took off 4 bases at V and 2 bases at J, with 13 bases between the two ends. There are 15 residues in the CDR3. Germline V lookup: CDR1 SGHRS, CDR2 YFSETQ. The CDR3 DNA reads TGCGCCAGCAGCCCGACAGGTTATACCTACAATGAGCAGTTCTTC. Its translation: CASSPTGYTYNEQFF.

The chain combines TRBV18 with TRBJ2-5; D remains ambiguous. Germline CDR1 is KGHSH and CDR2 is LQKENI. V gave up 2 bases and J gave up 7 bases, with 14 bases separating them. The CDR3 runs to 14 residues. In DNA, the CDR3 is TGTGCCAGCTCACCATTGTCAAGCGCCGCGACCCAGTACTTC. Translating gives CASSPLSSAATQYF.

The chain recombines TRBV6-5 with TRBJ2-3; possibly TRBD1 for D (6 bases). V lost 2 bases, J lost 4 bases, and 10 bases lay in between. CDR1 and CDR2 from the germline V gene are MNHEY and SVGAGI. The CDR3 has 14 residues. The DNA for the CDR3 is TGTGCCAGCAGTTACCAGGGGCCCCCAGATACGCAGTATTTT. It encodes CASSYQGPPDTQYF.

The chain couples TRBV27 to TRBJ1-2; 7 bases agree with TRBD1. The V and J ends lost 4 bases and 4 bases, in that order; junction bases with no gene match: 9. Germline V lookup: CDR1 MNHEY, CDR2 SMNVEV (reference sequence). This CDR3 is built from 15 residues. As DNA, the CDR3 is TGTGCCAGCAGTTCGGACAGGACAAAGGGCTATGGCTACACCTTC. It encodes CASSSDRTKGYGYTF.

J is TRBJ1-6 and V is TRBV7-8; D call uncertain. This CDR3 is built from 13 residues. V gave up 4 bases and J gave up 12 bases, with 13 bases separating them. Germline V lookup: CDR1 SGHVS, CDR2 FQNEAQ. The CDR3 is CASSSQVDGPLHF. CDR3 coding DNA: TGTGCCAGCAGCTCGCAGGTGGATGGACCCCTCCACTTT. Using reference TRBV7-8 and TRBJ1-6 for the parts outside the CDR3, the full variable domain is GAGVSQSPRYKVAKRGQDVALRCDPISGHVSLFWYQQALGQGPEFLTYFQNEAQLDKSGLPSDRFFAERPEGSVSTLKIQRTQQEDSAVYLCASSSQVDGPLHFGNGTRLTVT.

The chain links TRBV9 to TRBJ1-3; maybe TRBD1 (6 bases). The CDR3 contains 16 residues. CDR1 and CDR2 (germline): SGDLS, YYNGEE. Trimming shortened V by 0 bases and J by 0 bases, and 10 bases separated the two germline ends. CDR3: CASSVGGQFSGNTIYF. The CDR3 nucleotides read TGTGCCAGCAGCGTAGGTGGACAGTTCTCTGGAAACACCATATATTTT.

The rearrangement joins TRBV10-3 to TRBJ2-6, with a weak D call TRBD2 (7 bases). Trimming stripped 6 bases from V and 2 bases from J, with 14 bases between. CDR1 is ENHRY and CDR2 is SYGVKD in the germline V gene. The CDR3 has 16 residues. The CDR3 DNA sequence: TGTGCCATCAGAAACACAGGGACTACTGGGGCCAACGTCCTGACTTTC. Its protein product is CAIRNTGTTGANVLTF.

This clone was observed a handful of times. The CDR3 reads CASSFSPTGYSPLHF. The CDR3 DNA follows: TGTGCCAGCAGCTTTAGCCCGACAGGCTATTCACCCCTCCACTTT. This chain uses TRBV7-2 with TRBJ1-6, with a weak D call TRBD1 (6 bases). Trimming shortened V by 3 bases and J by 8 bases, and 14 bases separated the two germline ends. CDR1 and CDR2 from the germline V gene are SGHTA and FQGNSA. This CDR3 is 15 amino acids long.

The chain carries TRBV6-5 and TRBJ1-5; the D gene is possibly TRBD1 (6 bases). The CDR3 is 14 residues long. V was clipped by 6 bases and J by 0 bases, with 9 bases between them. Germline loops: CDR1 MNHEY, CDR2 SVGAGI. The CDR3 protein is CASSRGYSNQPQHF. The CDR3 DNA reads TGTGCCAGCAGCAGGGGATATAGCAATCAGCCCCAGCATTTT.

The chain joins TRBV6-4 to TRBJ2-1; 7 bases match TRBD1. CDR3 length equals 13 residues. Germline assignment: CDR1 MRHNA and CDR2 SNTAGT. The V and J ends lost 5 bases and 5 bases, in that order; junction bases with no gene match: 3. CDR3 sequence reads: CASSLQGNNEQFF. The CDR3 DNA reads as TGTGCCAGCAGTTTACAGGGGAACAATGAGCAGTTCTTC.

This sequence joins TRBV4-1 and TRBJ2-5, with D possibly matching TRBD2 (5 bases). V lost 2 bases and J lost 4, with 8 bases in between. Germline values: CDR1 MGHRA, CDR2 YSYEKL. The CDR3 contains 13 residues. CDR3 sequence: CASSQPRGETQYF. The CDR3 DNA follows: TGCGCCAGCAGCCAACCCCGGGGAGAGACCCAGTACTTC.

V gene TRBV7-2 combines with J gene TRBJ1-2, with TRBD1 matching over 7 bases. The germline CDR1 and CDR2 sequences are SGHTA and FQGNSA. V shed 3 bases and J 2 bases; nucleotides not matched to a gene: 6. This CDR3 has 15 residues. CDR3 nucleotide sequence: TGTGCCAGCAGCTTTTTGCCAGGGGGGAACTATGGCTACACCTTC. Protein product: CASSFLPGGNYGYTF.

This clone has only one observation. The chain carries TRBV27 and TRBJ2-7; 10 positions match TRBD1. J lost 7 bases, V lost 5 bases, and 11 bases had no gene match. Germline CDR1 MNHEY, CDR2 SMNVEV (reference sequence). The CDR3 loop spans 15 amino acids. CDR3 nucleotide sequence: TGTGCCAGCAGTGCCCTGGGACAGGGGACTAATGAGCAGTACTTC. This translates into CASSALGQGTNEQYF.

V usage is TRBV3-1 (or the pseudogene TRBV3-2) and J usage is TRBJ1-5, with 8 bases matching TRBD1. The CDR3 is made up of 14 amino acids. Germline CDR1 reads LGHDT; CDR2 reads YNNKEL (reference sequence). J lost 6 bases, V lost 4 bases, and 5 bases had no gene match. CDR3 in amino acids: CASSPGQGGQPQHF. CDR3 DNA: TGTGCCAGCAGCCCTGGACAGGGAGGTCAGCCCCAGCATTTT.

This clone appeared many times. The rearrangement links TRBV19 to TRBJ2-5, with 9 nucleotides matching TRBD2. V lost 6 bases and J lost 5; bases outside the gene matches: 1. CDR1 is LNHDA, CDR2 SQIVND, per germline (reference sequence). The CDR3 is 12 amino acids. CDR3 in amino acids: CASRLAGETQYF. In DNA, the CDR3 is TGTGCCAGTAGACTAGCGGGTGAGACCCAGTACTTC.

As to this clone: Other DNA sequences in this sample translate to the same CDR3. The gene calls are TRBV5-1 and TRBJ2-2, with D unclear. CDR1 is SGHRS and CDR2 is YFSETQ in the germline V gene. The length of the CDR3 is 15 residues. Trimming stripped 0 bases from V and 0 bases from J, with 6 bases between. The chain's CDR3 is CASSLGGSNTGELFF. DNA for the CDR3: TGCGCCAGCAGCTTGGGCGGATCGAACACCGGGGAGCTGTTTTTT. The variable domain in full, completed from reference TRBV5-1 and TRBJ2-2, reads KAGVTQTPRYLIKTRGQQVTLSCSPISGHRSVSWYQQTPGQGLQFLFEYFSETQRNKGNFPGRFSGRQFSNSRSEMNVSTLELGDSALYLCASSLGGSNTGELFFGEGSRLTVL.

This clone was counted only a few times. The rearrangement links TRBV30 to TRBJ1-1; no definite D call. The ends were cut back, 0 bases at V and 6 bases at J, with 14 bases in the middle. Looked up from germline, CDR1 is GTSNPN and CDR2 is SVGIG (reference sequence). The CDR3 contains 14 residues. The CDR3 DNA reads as TGTGCCTGGAGTGTACTTGCCGGAGCGGCTGAAGCTTTCTTT. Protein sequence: CAWSVLAGAAEAFF.

Here the CDR3 DNA reads TGTGCCAGCAGGGAGAGCGGACAGGGGGCTCAGCCCCAGCATTTT. Amino acid sequence: CASRESGQGAQPQHF. The chain recombines TRBV2 with TRBJ1-5, with 11 positions matching TRBD1. Germline loops: CDR1 SNHLY, CDR2 FYNNEI. There are 15 residues in the CDR3. The trim removed 6 bases at V and 6 bases at J, leaving 7 bases unmatched.

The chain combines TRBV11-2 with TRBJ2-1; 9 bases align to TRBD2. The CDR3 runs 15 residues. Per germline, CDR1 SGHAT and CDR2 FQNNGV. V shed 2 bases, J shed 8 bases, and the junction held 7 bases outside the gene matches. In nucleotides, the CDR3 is TGTGCCAGCAGCTTAAAGCGGGAGGTCTCCCATGAGCAGTTCTTC. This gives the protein CASSLKREVSHEQFF. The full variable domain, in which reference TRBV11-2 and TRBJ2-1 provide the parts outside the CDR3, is EAGVAQSPRYKIIEKRQSVAFWCNPISGHATLYWYQQILGQGPKLLIQFQNNGVVDDSQLPKDRFSAERLKGVDSTLKIQPAKLEDSAVYLCASSLKREVSHEQFFGPGTRLTVL.

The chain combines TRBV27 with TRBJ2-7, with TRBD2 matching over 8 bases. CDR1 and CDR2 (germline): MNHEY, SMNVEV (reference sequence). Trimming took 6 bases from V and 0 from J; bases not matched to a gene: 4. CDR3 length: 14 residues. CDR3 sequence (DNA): TGTGCCAGCAGGACTAGCGCCCCCTCCTACGAGCAGTACTTC. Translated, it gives CASRTSAPSYEQYF.

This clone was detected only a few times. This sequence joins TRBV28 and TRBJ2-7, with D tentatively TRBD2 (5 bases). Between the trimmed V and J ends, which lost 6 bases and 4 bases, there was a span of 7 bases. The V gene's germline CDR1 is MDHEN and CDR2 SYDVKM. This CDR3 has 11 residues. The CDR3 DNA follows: TGTGCCAGCAGCGGGGTTTACGAGCAGTACTTC. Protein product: CASSGVYEQYF. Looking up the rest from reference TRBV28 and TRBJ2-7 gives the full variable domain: DVKVTQSSRYLVKRTGEKVFLECVQDMDHENMFWYRQDPGLGLRLIYFSYDVKMKEKGDIPEGYSVSREKKERFSLILESASTNQTSMYLCASSGVYEQYFGPGTRLTVT.

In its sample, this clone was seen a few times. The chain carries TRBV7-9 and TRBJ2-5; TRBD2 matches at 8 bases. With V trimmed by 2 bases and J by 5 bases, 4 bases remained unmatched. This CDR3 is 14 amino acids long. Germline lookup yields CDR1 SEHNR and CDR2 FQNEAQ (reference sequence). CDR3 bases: TGTGCCAGCAGCTTAAGCGGGAGTGGTGAGACCCAGTACTTC. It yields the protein CASSLSGSGETQYF. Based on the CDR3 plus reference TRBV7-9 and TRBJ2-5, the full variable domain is DTGVSQNPRHKITKRGQNVTFRCDPISEHNRLYWYRQTLGQGPEFLTYFQNEAQLEKSRLLSDRFSAERPKGSFSTLEIQRTEQGDSAMYLCASSLSGSGETQYFGPGTRLLVL.